This TCR beta chain was documented in a study of cytomegalovirus exposure and HLA in healthy donors. The PCR contained 60 Vbeta and 13 Jbeta primers. Clones were sequenced by immunoSEQ multiplex PCR, and TCRdb holds only the in-frame ones, with some missing. The sample lists fewer than 75,000 clones; over 75% were seen once. Comments on this clone: Its antigen remains unidentified.

V gave up 1 base and J gave up 2 bases; unmatched junction bases: 5. This CDR3 is built from 17 residues. Germline V lookup: CDR1 MGHRA, CDR2 YSYEKL. Points from the study as a whole: The study carried out a later analysis of TCR beta sequences. It associated 15,000 to 20,000 of them with specific HLA alleles at a false discovery rate of 0.05. From TCR beta sequences, most subjects' HLA-A and HLA-B alleles were reportedly predicted accurately.

The source material was PBMCs. The V gene is TRBV4-1, the J gene TRBJ2-2; 9 bases line up with TRBD2. This receptor was obtained from a woman aged 25 to 45 in good health and CMV-seronegative. This chain's CDR3 is CASSQVLAGINTGELFF. The DNA of the CDR3 is TGCGCCAGCAGCCAAGTCCTAGCGGGGATTAACACCGGGGAGCTGTTTTTT.